Below are 4 T cell receptor beta chains sequenced from a single sample in a study of OX40 agonist ivuxolimab in advanced cancers. Profiling relied on immunoSEQ multiplex PCR, and the TCRdb table lists in-frame clones only, not all of them. In the table there are roughly 48,000 clones, nearly 85% of which are singletons. Sequencing used CD4+ or CD8+ T cells sorted from blood, obtained in a trial of the OX40 agonist ivuxolimab. The receptors come from an adult with an advanced solid tumor such as melanoma, head and neck, liver or kidney cancer.

The rearrangement joins TRBV13 to TRBJ2-6, with D possibly matching TRBD1 (6 bases). V was pared by 4 bases and J by 3 bases, with 10 bases between. The CDR3 length is 15 residues. Per the germline V gene, CDR1 is PRHDT and CDR2 is FYEKMQ (reference sequence). The CDR3 region has the DNA TGTGCCAGCAGCTCAAGGGGGAGTGGGGCCAACGTCCTGACTTTC. Translated: CASSSRGSGANVLTF.

This clone was seen a few times. The chain joins TRBV30 to TRBJ2-2; D gene ambiguous. Per the germline V gene, CDR1 is GTSNPN and CDR2 is SVGIG (reference sequence). The V end lost 3 bases, the J end lost 3 bases, and 11 bases lay between the germline ends. CDR3 length equals 14 residues. Here the CDR3 reads CAWRRTPHTGELFF. CDR3 DNA: TGTGCCTGGAGGAGGACCCCTCACACCGGGGAGCTGTTTTTT.

The rearrangement links TRBV2 to TRBJ2-2, with D perhaps given as TRBD1 or TRBD2 (5 bases each). The CDR3 loop spans 12 amino acids. V was pared by 6 bases and J by 5 bases, with 7 bases between. Germline assignment: CDR1 SNHLY and CDR2 FYNNEI. The DNA for the CDR3 is TGTGCCAGCAGCAGGGAGACCGGGGAGCTGTTTTTT. Encoded protein: CASSRETGELFF.

The chain is built from TRBV7-9 and TRBJ2-1; unclear D gene. V shed 0 bases and J shed 6 bases, with 6 bases lying between them. Germline V gene data show CDR1 as SEHNR and CDR2 as FQNEAQ (reference sequence). The CDR3 is 13 amino acids. In DNA, the CDR3 is TGTGCCAGCAGCTTAGCCTACTTCAATGAGCAGTTCTTC. It specifies CASSLAYFNEQFF.